The sequence of this T cell receptor beta chain was determined in a study of cytomegalovirus exposure and HLA in healthy donors. Study-level background: The 95 to 150 validation repertoires were produced on the same platform as the 670 or so repertoires of the first cohort. This was reported in a later analysis. Study results and caveats: Confirmation in vitro established that three CMV-associated chains were specific for CMV antigens.

CDR1 and CDR2 from the germline V gene are SGHDT and YYEEEE. V was clipped by 4 bases and J by 7 bases; unmatched bases: 8. The CDR3 consists of 15 residues. Repertoires were generated with immunoSEQ multiplex PCR, while TCRdb's copy carries only in-frame clones and drops some. This table has about 160,000 clones, about 88% appearing once. A word on this clone: The antigen remains unidentified.

The TCR sequence derives from a woman between 18 and 30 years old in good health and CMV-seronegative. This chain links TRBV5-6 with TRBJ2-1, with 10 positions matching TRBD1. The sample was PBMCs. The CDR3 reads CASSSDRGHGNEQFF. In DNA, the CDR3 is TGTGCCAGCAGCAGTGACAGGGGGCATGGGAATGAGCAGTTCTTC.